The entry that follows covers one TCR beta chain sequence. Its matching antigen is unknown. CDR1 ENHRY and CDR2 SYGVKD come from the germline V gene. Trimming stripped 6 bases from V and 6 bases from J, with 9 bases between. The CDR3 is 12 residues long. This record comes from a study of blood T cells in healthy people across ages. Notes on the study in general: Roughly linear declines in TCR beta diversity per million T cells occurred with age.

Using a J-beta primer mix together with a sample-barcoded 5' primer, a second PCR was run for roughly 6 to 12 cycles. Each CDR3 protein is one row after TCRdb ran MiXCR on the 5' RACE reads. The data contain approximately 800,000 distinct CDR3 sequences, 20% to 30% of them seen just once; the ten biggest clones take up approximately 3.7%. The same data also contributed to another study, on T cells of mothers and their children. Turning to that study: Primer M1S, used in the second PCR, introduced sample barcodes and 2-4 random nucleotides.

The sequencing input was blood. The V gene is TRBV10-3, the J gene TRBJ2-1, with D maybe TRBD2 (6 bases). The TCR originated in a boy between 10 and 17 years old in good health. The CDR3 sequence: CAIRGDSNEQFF. CDR3 DNA sequence: TGTGCCATCAGGGGGGACTCCAATGAGCAGTTCTTC.